These 2 T cell receptor beta chains came from one sample sequenced in a study of CD8 T cells in ankylosing spondylitis. TCRdb fed the 5' RACE reads into MiXCR, producing one record per CDR3 protein. The repertoire holds about 200,000 distinct CDR3 sequences, roughly 12% seen once, with approximately 16% in the top ten. The sample taken for sequencing was blood, either unsorted or a sorted T cell fraction (not recorded which). These receptors all come from a male donor with ankylosing spondylitis or in good health (not recorded which).

This clonotype was counted at least ten times. The chain has TRBV4-1 and TRBJ1-1, with no clear D. Germline values: CDR1 MGHRA, CDR2 YSYEKL. This CDR3 region has 14 residues. V was shortened by 4 bases and J by 0 bases, with 9 bases between the two germline ends. CDR3 region: CASSLSPLNTEAFF. Here the CDR3 DNA reads TGCGCCAGCAGCCTCAGCCCCCTGAACACTGAAGCTTTCTTT.

This clonotype turned up a few times. The chain couples TRBV9 to TRBJ2-3; 7 bases are a match to TRBD2. V dropped 3 bases and J dropped 2; count of bases not matched to a gene: 9. The CDR3 covers 16 residues. CDR1 is SGDLS, CDR2 YYNGEE, per germline. CDR3: CASSGRDYPNTDTQYF. The CDR3 DNA is TGTGCCAGCAGCGGCCGGGACTACCCTAACACAGATACGCAGTATTTT.